What follows are 31 T cell receptor beta chains derived from one specimen sequenced in a study of cytotoxic CD8 clonotypes in ibrutinib-treated CLL. Sequencing used immunoSEQ multiplex PCR; TCRdb keeps in-frame clones, though not all of them. Among roughly 150,000 clones listed, nearly 90% were seen once. The material was PBMCs, obtained at disease progression, from a patient treated with ibrutinib. These receptors all stem from a human donor with chronic lymphocytic leukemia.

This clone came up once. The chain has TRBV7-3 and TRBJ2-2, with 8 bases lining up with TRBD2. The CDR3 consists of 16 residues. Germline loops: CDR1 SGHTA, CDR2 FQGTGA. Germline trimming cut 6 bases from V and 4 bases from J; bases unmatched to any gene: 10. CDR3 coding DNA: TGTGCCAGCAGGTCCGGTCGGGAGGGAGGCACCGGGGAGCTGTTTTTT. Translation gives CASRSGREGGTGELFF.

This chain joins TRBV18 and TRBJ2-3; 8 bases align to TRBD1. CDR1 is KGHSH, CDR2 LQKENI, per germline. V shed 2 bases and J 5 bases; nucleotides not matched to a gene: 6. This CDR3 is 15 amino acids long. The CDR3 protein is CASSPGQGARDTQYF. The CDR3 DNA sequence: TGTGCCAGCTCACCAGGGCAGGGGGCGCGAGATACGCAGTATTTT.

V and J are TRBV7-2 and TRBJ1-2; D perhaps matches TRBD1 (6 bases). This CDR3 has 14 amino acids. CDR1 and CDR2 (germline): SGHTA, FQGNSA. The V end lost 5 bases, the J end lost 8 bases, and 18 bases lay between the germline ends. The CDR3 reads CASSELGQISGYTF. DNA for the CDR3: TGTGCCAGCAGCGAATTAGGACAGATAAGCGGCTACACCTTC.

The chain uses TRBV6-5 and TRBJ1-2, with D uncertain. The CDR3 totals 15 residues. Per germline, CDR1 MNHEY and CDR2 SVGAGI. The ends were cut back, 7 bases at V and 3 bases at J, with 18 bases in the middle. CDR3 nucleotide sequence: TGTGCCAGCACCCCGTTTCTAAGGGAGGACTATGGCTACACCTTC. Amino acids: CASTPFLREDYGYTF.

The chain couples TRBV30 to TRBJ1-2; 9 nucleotides agree with TRBD1. The CDR3 contains 13 residues. Germline V CDR1 and CDR2: GTSNPN, SVGIG (reference sequence). With 4 bases clipped from V and 12 bases from J, the junction kept 12 bases outside the gene matches. DNA of the CDR3: TGTGCCTGGAATTCCCGACAGGGGGGCGGGGACACCTTC. Encoded protein: CAWNSRQGGGDTF.

The V call is TRBV6-1, the J call TRBJ2-1; D may be TRBD2 (6 bases). The length of the CDR3 is 14 residues. Deletions cut 1 base from V and 9 bases from J, with 13 bases between. Germline V gene data show CDR1 as MNHNS and CDR2 as SASEGT. The CDR3 spells CASSEGGRYGEQFF. In nucleotides, the CDR3 is TGTGCCAGCAGTGAAGGGGGGAGGTACGGTGAGCAGTTCTTC.

The rearrangement links TRBV14 to TRBJ2-7, with D possibly TRBD2 on 6 matching bases. The CDR3 has 16 residues. Germline loops: CDR1 SGHDN, CDR2 FVKESK. V was shortened by 0 bases and J by 0 bases, with 12 bases between the two germline ends. CDR3 nucleotide sequence: TGTGCCAGCAGCCAAGATCAGGGTAGCGGCTCCTACGAGCAGTACTTC. It translates to CASSQDQGSGSYEQYF. Together with reference TRBV14 and TRBJ2-7, the CDR3 gives the full variable domain: EAGVTQFPSHSVIEKGQTVTLRCDPISGHDNLYWYRRVMGKEIKFLLHFVKESKQDESGMPNNRFLAERTGGTYSTLKVQPAELEDSGVYFCASSQDQGSGSYEQYFGPGTRLTVT.

The rearrangement joins TRBV6-5 to TRBJ2-3, with 7 bases that match TRBD2. The CDR3 totals 15 residues. The trim removed 5 bases at V and 3 bases at J, leaving 8 bases unmatched. The germline gives CDR1 MNHEY, CDR2 SVGAGI. The CDR3 loop is CASSRVAGVTDTQYF. CDR3 DNA sequence: TGTGCCAGCAGTAGGGTGGCGGGAGTTACAGATACGCAGTATTTT.

This chain connects TRBV4-1 to TRBJ1-5; no clear D gene. The germline V gene encodes CDR1 MGHRA and CDR2 YSYEKL. There are 16 residues in the CDR3. The V gene lost 0 bases and the J gene lost 0 bases, with 9 bases spanning the gap. CDR3 loop: CASSQEAAYSNQPQHF. The CDR3 DNA is TGCGCCAGCAGCCAAGAAGCAGCGTATAGCAATCAGCCCCAGCATTTT.

The chain combines TRBV19 with TRBJ2-2; TRBD1 agrees at 7 bases. CDR3 size: 17 residues. Germline CDR1 reads LNHDA; CDR2 reads SQIVND (reference sequence). The J segment lost 0 bases and the V segment lost 2 bases, leaving 6 bases of the junction unmatched. CDR3 in amino acids: CASSIIHRGPNTGELFF. The DNA of the CDR3 is TGTGCCAGTAGTATAATCCACAGGGGCCCGAACACCGGGGAGCTGTTTTTT.

J is TRBJ2-1 and V is TRBV4-3; D ambiguous. The CDR3 is 15 residues long. Germline lookup yields CDR1 LGHNA and CDR2 YSLEER. The V and J ends lost 1 base and 7 bases respectively, with 14 bases between them. CDR3 loop: CASSQAGPPVNEQFF. In DNA, the CDR3 is TGCGCCAGCAGCCAAGCCGGGCCCCCAGTGAATGAGCAGTTCTTC.

CDR3 coding DNA: TGTGCCAGTTTAAAAAACCGGGACACCAGCTACACCTTC. This sequence encodes CASLKNRDTSYTF. The chain recombines TRBV19 with TRBJ1-2; D possibly corresponds to TRBD1 (6 bases). Trimming took off 8 bases at V and 9 bases at J, with 19 bases between the two ends. This CDR3 has 13 residues. Germline CDR1 is LNHDA and CDR2 is SQIVND (reference sequence).

V gene TRBV28 combines with J gene TRBJ2-2; 8 bases map to TRBD2. The germline V gene encodes CDR1 MDHEN and CDR2 SYDVKM. The CDR3 has 15 amino acids. Trimming cost V 5 bases and J 4 bases; bases outside gene matches: 6. CDR3 sequence: CASSRGGQVTGELFF. The DNA of the CDR3 is TGTGCCAGCAGTCGGGGGGGACAAGTCACCGGGGAGCTGTTTTTT.

The chain is built from TRBV7-9 and TRBJ2-7; TRBD1 matches 9 bases. The germline CDR1 and CDR2 sequences are SEHNR and FQNEAQ (reference sequence). The CDR3 is 15 amino acids. The V and J ends lost 4 bases and 4 bases, in that order; junction bases with no gene match: 8. Here the CDR3 DNA reads TGTGCCAGCAGCTCAAGACCGGGACAGGGATACGAGCAGTACTTC. Translated: CASSSRPGQGYEQYF.

This rearrangement joins TRBV29-1 to TRBJ2-2, with D hard to call. V gave up 2 bases and J gave up 5 bases, with 3 bases separating them. The CDR3 spans 11 residues. Germline assignment: CDR1 SQVTM and CDR2 ANQGSEA. The CDR3 spells CSVELTGELFF. The CDR3 DNA is TGCAGCGTTGAACTGACCGGGGAGCTGTTTTTT.

This chain joins TRBV27 and TRBJ1-2; D not resolved. Trimming removed 0 bases from V and 4 bases from J, with 12 bases in between. The CDR3 is 15 residues long. CDR1 and CDR2 from the germline V gene are MNHEY and SMNVEV (reference sequence). The CDR3 region is CASSLSIQSFYGYTF. As DNA, the CDR3 is TGTGCCAGCAGTTTATCGATCCAGTCCTTCTATGGCTACACCTTC.

This rearrangement joins TRBV29-1 to TRBJ1-1; TRBD1 is a possible D gene (5 bases). V was cut by 8 bases and J by 6 bases, with 16 bases left in between. The CDR3 totals 12 residues. Per germline, CDR1 SQVTM and CDR2 ANQGSEA. The DNA for the CDR3 is TGCAGCTTCTCGGGACCGGCCGCTGAAGCTTTCTTT. Its translation: CSFSGPAAEAFF.

The rearrangement uses TRBV6-6 and TRBJ2-6, with TRBD2 matching over 7 bases. The CDR3 has 16 residues. Unmatched junction bases numbered 7, after V lost 6 bases and J lost 2 bases. CDR1 and CDR2 (germline): MNHNY, SVGAGI (reference sequence). As DNA, the CDR3 is TGTGCCAGCAGCCCACGGGGGGATCCTGGGGCCAACGTCCTGACTTTC. Translation: CASSPRGDPGANVLTF.

V gene TRBV9 combines with J gene TRBJ2-1; 10 bases line up with TRBD2. The germline V gene has CDR1 SGDLS and CDR2 YYNGEE. Trimming removed 4 bases from V and 4 bases from J; junction bases left unmatched: 5. This CDR3 spans 15 amino acids. DNA of the CDR3: TGTGCCAGCAGCACGTCTAGCGGGAGTTACAATGAGCAGTTCTTC. Amino acid sequence: CASSTSSGSYNEQFF.

CDR3 sequence: CASSPRGSGSADTQYF. The CDR3 region has the DNA TGTGCCAGCAGTCCCCGGGGTAGCGGGAGTGCAGATACGCAGTATTTT. This chain links TRBV6-6 with TRBJ2-3, with TRBD2 matching over 9 bases. CDR3 size: 16 residues. With 5 bases clipped from V and 4 bases from J, the junction kept 10 bases outside the gene matches. Per the germline V gene, CDR1 is MNHNY and CDR2 is SVGAGI (reference sequence).

The chain carries TRBV29-1 and TRBJ2-1, with D unresolved. The CDR3 has 14 amino acids. Trimming cost V 4 bases and J 4 bases, with 14 bases left between them. The germline V gene has CDR1 SQVTM and CDR2 ANQGSEA. CDR3 sequence reads: CSVVFPPVYNEQFF. The CDR3 DNA follows: TGCAGCGTTGTTTTCCCCCCAGTTTACAATGAGCAGTTCTTC.

The chain is built from TRBV6-1 and TRBJ2-3; tentative D call: TRBD2 (6 bases). Looked up from germline, CDR1 is MNHNS and CDR2 is SASEGT. The CDR3 sequence is 18 residues long. V lost 2 bases and J 6 bases, leaving 24 bases between the germline ends. The CDR3 loop reads CASSESRLVLNTQDTQYF. As DNA, the CDR3 is TGTGCCAGCAGTGAAAGTAGACTAGTCTTAAACACCCAGGATACGCAGTATTTT.

The chain couples TRBV21-1 to TRBJ2-7; TRBD2 is the table's D call and was not checked against the DNA. TRBV21-1 is a pseudogene segment. The CDR3 has 14 residues. The CDR3 DNA is TGTGCCAGCAGCAACTCAGGACTGGCCTACGAGCAGTACTTC. Its protein is CASSNSGLAYEQYF.

V and J are TRBV25-1 and TRBJ2-1; the D is unclear. Germline CDR1 reads MGHDK; CDR2 reads SYGVNS. The CDR3 loop spans 16 amino acids. Trimming removed 0 bases at V and 9 bases at J, with 18 bases between. The CDR3: CASSEYLAGPGGEQFF. The CDR3 DNA reads as TGTGCCAGCAGTGAATATTTGGCAGGCCCGGGCGGTGAGCAGTTCTTC.

V usage is TRBV2 and J usage is TRBJ2-1, with TRBD2 matching 9 bases. Germline-derived CDR1 and CDR2 are SNHLY and FYNNEI. The trim removed 3 bases at V and 13 bases at J, leaving 16 bases unmatched. The CDR3 is 16 amino acids. DNA of the CDR3: TGTGCCAGCAGTGACTTGGAGACTAGCGGCAGAGAGATTCAGTTCTTC. Its protein is CASSDLETSGREIQFF.

This sequence joins TRBV29-1 and TRBJ1-1, with no clear D. This CDR3 is 12 amino acids long. Germline-derived CDR1 and CDR2 are SQVTM and ANQGSEA. V shed 7 bases and J shed 3 bases, with 12 bases lying between them. CDR3 sequence: CSASLGYTEAFF. The DNA for the CDR3 is TGCAGCGCCTCACTGGGGTACACTGAAGCTTTCTTT.

The chain employs TRBV7-2 and TRBJ2-1; TRBD2 matches at 9 bases. The germline CDR1 and CDR2 sequences are SGHTA and FQGNSA. This CDR3 is built from 15 residues. Losses at the gene ends were 5 bases for V and 7 bases for J; bases not matched to a gene: 9. DNA for the CDR3: TGTGCCAGCAGCCGGATAGCGGGAGCCTCGAATGAGCAGTTCTTC. Its protein product is CASSRIAGASNEQFF.

The chain joins TRBV7-8 to TRBJ1-1; D call uncertain. V was trimmed by 8 bases and J by 1 base, leaving 11 bases between them. CDR1 and CDR2 (germline): SGHVS, FQNEAQ. This CDR3 is 13 amino acids long. The CDR3 coding sequence is TGTGCCAGCTCTTTCCAGGAGAACACTGAAGCTTTCTTT. Its translation is CASSFQENTEAFF.

The V gene is TRBV19, the J gene TRBJ2-1; perhaps TRBD1 as D (5 bases). CDR3 length equals 15 residues. The V and J ends lost 4 bases and 7 bases respectively, with 17 bases between them. Per the germline V gene, CDR1 is LNHDA and CDR2 is SQIVND (reference sequence). The CDR3 DNA reads TGTGCCAGTAGTACCGACAGTGTATTAAGGAATGAGCAGTTCTTC. Its protein product is CASSTDSVLRNEQFF.

This chain uses TRBV18 with TRBJ1-5; 9 positions match TRBD1. Germline V lookup: CDR1 KGHSH, CDR2 LQKENI. The CDR3 has 15 amino acids. V was pared by 1 base and J by 5 bases, with 3 bases of the junction left unmatched. In nucleotides, the CDR3 is TGTGCCAGCTCACCACGAAGGACAGGGGATCAGCCCCAGCATTTT. This codes for CASSPRRTGDQPQHF.

This sequence joins TRBV19 and TRBJ1-5, with TRBD1 matching over 9 bases. The V gene end was trimmed by 6 bases and the J gene end by 4 bases; junction bases not matched to a gene: 7. Germline assignment: CDR1 LNHDA and CDR2 SQIVND (reference sequence). The CDR3 is 15 residues long. The CDR3 bases are TGTGCCAGTAGGACAGGGGGGACCACGAATCAGCCCCAGCATTTT. It translates to CASRTGGTTNQPQHF. The variable domain in full, completed from reference TRBV19 and TRBJ1-5, reads DGGITQSPKYLFRKEGQNVTLSCEQNLNHDAMYWYRQDPGQGLRLIYYSQIVNDFQKGDIAEGYSVSREKKESFPLTVTSAQKNPTAFYLCASRTGGTTNQPQHFGDGTRLSIL.